The 18 T cell receptor beta chains listed next were all sequenced from one sample in a study of T cell changes during pregnancy in multiple sclerosis. The method was immunoSEQ multiplex PCR; TCRdb's version includes in-frame clones alone and lacks a portion of them. The sample holds some 56,000 clones, roughly nine tenths seen once. The sequencing here drew on peripheral blood, taken in the third trimester of pregnancy. The origin of the receptors is a female donor in good health, enrolled as a control in a pregnancy study.

V gene TRBV6-5 combines with J gene TRBJ1-4, with a possible D match to TRBD1 (6 bases). CDR1 and CDR2 from the germline V gene are MNHEY and SVGAGI. This CDR3 region has 16 residues. Trimming removed 2 bases at V and 5 bases at J, with 15 bases between. CDR3 in DNA: TGTGCCAGCAGTTACAGGACAGTGAGCGTCAATGAAAAACTGTTTTTT. Translated: CASSYRTVSVNEKLFF.

V gene TRBV29-1 combines with J gene TRBJ1-1; 8 bases align to TRBD1. The CDR3 is 13 residues long. In germline, CDR1 is SQVTM, CDR2 ANQGSEA. V lost 4 bases to trimming and J lost 7 bases; unmatched junction nucleotides: 8. The CDR3 DNA reads TGCAGCGTTGGCCAGGGGGCTACACGTGAAGCTTTCTTT. Its protein product is CSVGQGATREAFF.

V and J are TRBV6-1 and TRBJ2-3; 9 bases line up with TRBD2. This CDR3 region has 16 residues. Germline V gene sequence: CDR1 MNHNS, CDR2 SASEGT. The J segment lost 3 bases and the V segment lost 2 bases, leaving 6 bases of the junction unmatched. The CDR3 nucleotides read TGTGCCAGCAGTGAATCTGCGGGAGGGCCTACAGATACGCAGTATTTT. Amino acid sequence: CASSESAGGPTDTQYF.

This chain links TRBV5-1 with TRBJ2-3, with 13 bases matching TRBD2. The junction had 6 bases not matched to a gene; V was cut back by 4 bases and J by 1 base. Per germline, CDR1 SGHRS and CDR2 YFSETQ. This CDR3 spans 17 amino acids. The DNA for the CDR3 is TGCGCCAGCAGCCCCGGACTAGCGGGGGACCGCACAGATACGCAGTATTTT. Protein sequence: CASSPGLAGDRTDTQYF.

The rearrangement links TRBV7-8 to TRBJ1-1, with 7 bases matching TRBD1. The germline CDR1 and CDR2 sequences are SGHVS and FQNEAQ. The CDR3 contains 14 residues. Unmatched junction bases numbered 5, after V lost 3 bases and J lost 4 bases. The CDR3 is CASSFYYRGTEAFF. The CDR3 bases are TGTGCCAGCAGCTTTTATTACAGGGGCACTGAAGCTTTCTTT. The complete variable domain, with remaining parts taken from reference TRBV7-8 and TRBJ1-1, reads GAGVSQSPRYKVAKRGQDVALRCDPISGHVSLFWYQQALGQGPEFLTYFQNEAQLDKSGLPSDRFFAERPEGSVSTLKIQRTQQEDSAVYLCASSFYYRGTEAFFGQGTRLTVV.

The CDR3 DNA reads TGTGCCAGCAGCCAAGGGGGCTCTGGGGCCAACGTCCTGACTTTC. This encodes CASSQGGSGANVLTF. The gene calls are TRBV7-9 and TRBJ2-6, with a weak D call TRBD1 (6 bases). CDR1 and CDR2 (germline): SEHNR, FQNEAQ (reference sequence). The CDR3 length is 15 residues. Trimming stripped 5 bases from V and 0 bases from J, with 8 bases between.

The chain uses TRBV7-9 and TRBJ2-2; D call uncertain. The ends were cut back, 4 bases at V and 3 bases at J, with 15 bases in the middle. Looked up from germline, CDR1 is SEHNR and CDR2 is FQNEAQ (reference sequence). The CDR3 extends over 16 amino acids. CDR3 protein: CASSSLSSADTGELFF. In nucleotides, the CDR3 is TGTGCCAGCAGCTCCCTTTCCAGCGCCGACACCGGGGAGCTGTTTTTT.

V and J are TRBV21-1 and TRBJ2-2; the table calls TRBD2, which could not be checked here. TRBV21-1 is marked as a pseudogene. The CDR3 sequence is 14 residues long. The CDR3: CATPETSGAGELFF. In DNA form, the CDR3 reads TGTGCCACCCCTGAGACTAGCGGAGCCGGGGAGCTGTTTTTT.

This clone was counted a few times. The chain has TRBV7-9 and TRBJ2-2; the match to TRBD1 covers 9 bases. The CDR3 contains 18 residues. Losses at the gene ends were 4 bases for V and 3 bases for J; bases not matched to a gene: 12. From germline, CDR1 is SEHNR and CDR2 FQNEAQ (reference sequence). The CDR3 here is CASSSPSGTGSDTGELFF. CDR3 coding DNA: TGTGCCAGCAGCTCGCCTTCCGGGACAGGGTCGGACACCGGGGAGCTGTTTTTT.

The count of this clone is one. The CDR3: CASSLTAHRRLSYEQYF. The CDR3 DNA follows: TGTGCCAGCAGCCTCACAGCCCATCGACGGCTCTCCTACGAGCAGTACTTC. The chain uses TRBV11-2 and TRBJ2-7, with unresolved D. The length of the CDR3 is 17 residues. V was pared by 5 bases and J by 0 bases, with 20 bases between. Germline loops: CDR1 SGHAT, CDR2 FQNNGV.

The count of this clone is one. The chain uses TRBV6-5 and TRBJ1-2; D not resolved. V lost 5 bases to trimming and J lost 2 bases, with 9 bases between them. This CDR3 region has 13 residues. CDR1 and CDR2 (germline): MNHEY, SVGAGI. The DNA for the CDR3 is TGTGCCAGCAGTCTATCCAGGAACTATGGCTACACCTTC. The encoded protein is CASSLSRNYGYTF.

The genes are TRBV13 and TRBJ1-2; 7 nucleotides agree with TRBD1. From germline, CDR1 is PRHDT and CDR2 FYEKMQ (reference sequence). CDR3 size: 13 residues. The V gene end was trimmed by 1 base and the J gene end by 10 bases; junction bases not matched to a gene: 6. CDR3 bases: TGTGCCAGCAGCTTAGATGCAGGGGGAGACTACACCTTC. Translating it yields CASSLDAGGDYTF.

This chain connects TRBV21-1 to TRBJ1-5. TRBV21-1 is a documented pseudogene. This CDR3 is built from 14 residues. The CDR3 region has the DNA TGTGCCAGCAGCAAAAGAGGAGGAAGGCGGCCCCAGCATTTT. Residues: CASSKRGGRRPQHF.

This chain uses TRBV10-3 with TRBJ1-5; D may be TRBD1 (6 bases). From germline, CDR1 is ENHRY and CDR2 SYGVKD. The CDR3 is 14 amino acids. The V end was cut by 6 bases, the J end by 6 bases, with 15 bases between. The CDR3 spells CAISEQGRSQPQHF. The CDR3 DNA reads as TGTGCCATCAGCGAACAGGGTAGGAGTCAGCCCCAGCATTTT.

The genes are TRBV19 and TRBJ1-5; the D is unclear. This CDR3 is built from 13 residues. The V end lost 6 bases, the J end lost 1 base, and 7 bases lay between the germline ends. CDR1 is LNHDA, CDR2 SQIVND, per germline (reference sequence). The CDR3 coding sequence is TGTGCCAGTAGGGAACAGAGCAATCAGCCCCAGCATTTT. This codes for CASREQSNQPQHF.

The J gene is TRBJ1-5, the V gene TRBV6-6, with 9 bases matching TRBD1. With 5 bases clipped from V and 4 bases from J, the junction kept 9 bases outside the gene matches. The CDR3 sequence is 16 residues long. From germline, CDR1 is MNHNY and CDR2 SVGAGI (reference sequence). This CDR3 is CASSQSGTGRNQPQHF. For the CDR3, the DNA is TGTGCCAGCAGTCAATCAGGGACAGGGAGAAATCAGCCCCAGCATTTT.

The V call is TRBV7-2, the J call TRBJ2-3, with 11 bases identical to TRBD2. V lost 3 bases, J lost 4 bases, and 0 bases stayed unmatched. CDR1 and CDR2 (germline): SGHTA, FQGNSA. This CDR3 comprises 14 residues. This CDR3 is CASSFSGGADTQYF. The CDR3 DNA is TGTGCCAGCAGCTTTAGCGGGGGGGCAGATACGCAGTATTTT.

The rearrangement joins TRBV19 to TRBJ2-5; no definite D call. V was trimmed by 1 base and J by 4 bases, leaving 7 bases between them. CDR1 and CDR2 from the germline V gene are LNHDA and SQIVND (reference sequence). CDR3 length equals 13 residues. The CDR3 sequence is CASSIVGRETQYF. In DNA, the CDR3 is TGTGCCAGTAGTATAGTGGGCAGAGAGACCCAGTACTTC. The whole variable domain, filled in from reference TRBV19 and TRBJ2-5, reads DGGITQSPKYLFRKEGQNVTLSCEQNLNHDAMYWYRQDPGQGLRLIYYSQIVNDFQKGDIAEGYSVSREKKESFPLTVTSAQKNPTAFYLCASSIVGRETQYFGPGTRLLVL.